This TCR beta chain was observed in a study of PD-L1 blockade in urothelial cancer. The assay was immunoSEQ multiplex PCR, and TCRdb's table has in-frame clones only and misses some. This table holds about 95,000 clones, about 90% found once. This CDR3 has 16 amino acids. The trim removed 5 bases at V and 0 bases at J, leaving 6 bases unmatched. Germline values: CDR1 SNHLY, CDR2 FYNNEI. Noted time point: pretreatment peripheral blood. The origin of this receptor is a man in his 60s with urothelial cancer. The sample was PBMCs, taken around atezolizumab (anti-PD-L1) treatment. The chain combines TRBV2 with TRBJ2-2, with 7 bases matching TRBD2. CDR3 amino acids: CASSILAYANTGELFF. The CDR3, as DNA: TGTGCCAGCAGTATACTAGCGTATGCGAACACCGGGGAGCTGTTTTTT.